The source of this T cell receptor (beta chain) is a study of beta chain features in type 1 diabetes. Study conclusions and caveats: TCRB CDR3s were moderately but significantly shorter in Type 1 diabetes patients in all four CD4+ subsets. The influence of HLA type on TCRB rearrangement stayed undetermined.

Germline lookup yields CDR1 MNHNY and CDR2 SVGAGI (reference sequence). There are 11 residues in the CDR3. V lost 6 bases to trimming and J lost 7 bases, with 10 bases between them. This clone was recorded a few times. Its target is unknown. Expressed TCRB transcripts were sequenced because the isolated RNA had all been reverse transcribed beforehand. Profiling relied on immunoSEQ multiplex PCR, and the TCRdb table lists in-frame clones only, not all of them. Among fewer than 450,000 clones listed, about 13% were seen once. This clonotype was sampled from a woman aged 18-29 years with type 1 diabetes. The rearrangement links TRBV6-6 to TRBJ2-7; no firm D call. Sequencing was carried out using naive CD4+ T cells from blood. The DNA of the CDR3 is TGTGCCAGCAGACGACAACTTGAGCAGTACTTC. Amino acids: CASRRQLEQYF.